A single sample is the source of the 9 T cell receptor beta chains below, sequenced in a study of T-cell reconstitution after alpha-beta-depleted transplantation in children. Preparation of the TCRbeta library used unique molecular identifiers. One entry per CDR3 protein results from TCRdb running MiXCR on the PCR reads. Of some 830,000 distinct CDR3 sequences listed, approximately 15% are singletons. This specimen consisted of PBMCs, mostly from graft donor cells, obtained 360 days after TCRalphabeta/CD19-depleted stem cell transplant. These receptors were obtained from a male patient aged 10-17 years who had a stem cell transplant for acute lymphoblastic leukemia, so the T cells may come from the graft donor.

V is TRBV27 and J is TRBJ2-3; 9 bases are a match to TRBD2. The germline gives CDR1 MNHEY, CDR2 SMNVEV (reference sequence). V lost 6 bases to trimming and J lost 2 bases; unmatched junction nucleotides: 9. The CDR3 contains 16 residues. Written as DNA, the CDR3 is TGTGCCAGCAGGCGGTTCGAGCGGGAGGCCACAGATACGCAGTATTTT. It translates to CASRRFEREATDTQYF.

At least ten counts were recorded for this clonotype. The chain recombines TRBV20-1 with TRBJ2-1; 10 bases agree with TRBD2. The germline V gene encodes CDR1 DFQATT and CDR2 SNEGSKA (reference sequence). The J segment lost 2 bases and the V segment lost 6 bases, leaving 7 bases of the junction unmatched. This CDR3 contains 15 residues. CDR3 loop: CSAGRAGGAYNEQFF. For the CDR3, the DNA is TGCAGTGCAGGAAGAGCGGGAGGGGCCTACAATGAGCAGTTCTTC.

This clonotype has only a few counts. The V call is TRBV20-1, the J call TRBJ1-2; D is uncertain. This CDR3 region has 13 residues. CDR1 and CDR2 from the germline V gene are DFQATT and SNEGSKA (reference sequence). V was trimmed by 0 bases and J by 8 bases, leaving 13 bases between them. CDR3 sequence reads: CSAREPPVPGYTF. CDR3 DNA: TGCAGTGCTAGAGAGCCGCCCGTTCCGGGCTACACCTTC.

This clonotype was observed a few times. This chain uses TRBV20-1 with TRBJ2-1; weak D call: TRBD1 (6 bases). The CDR3 sequence is 15 residues long. CDR1 is DFQATT and CDR2 is SNEGSKA in the germline V gene (reference sequence). With 1 base removed from V and 9 bases from J, the gap between germline ends came to 19 bases. In nucleotides, the CDR3 is TGCAGTGCTAGAGGAGTTCTACTATCCAGGGGTGAGCAGTTCTTC. Translated, it gives CSARGVLLSRGEQFF.

The chain uses TRBV14 and TRBJ1-1; 8 bases fit TRBD1. The CDR3 contains 17 residues. V shed 3 bases, J shed 11 bases, and the junction held 20 bases outside the gene matches. CDR1 SGHDN and CDR2 FVKESK come from the germline V gene. Here the CDR3 DNA reads TGTGCCAGCAGCCATAGCGTCGTCCGGGACAGGTCTAGGGGGGCTTTCTTT. It specifies CASSHSVVRDRSRGAFF.

The chain recombines TRBV5-1 with TRBJ1-2; maybe TRBD1 (6 bases). The CDR3 length is 15 residues. CDR1 and CDR2 from the germline V gene are SGHRS and YFSETQ. V was trimmed by 1 base and J by 0 bases, leaving 10 bases between them. CDR3 nucleotides: TGCGCCAGCAGCTTGTTGCAGGGGTCTAACTATGGCTACACCTTC. It encodes CASSLLQGSNYGYTF.

This chain uses TRBV5-1 with TRBJ2-1; 10 bases line up with TRBD1. CDR1 is SGHRS and CDR2 is YFSETQ in the germline V gene. The CDR3 totals 15 residues. The V segment lost 6 bases and the J segment 6 bases; nucleotides outside the gene matches: 9. In DNA form, the CDR3 reads TGCGCCAGCAACCTTGAGGGACAGGGGATCAATGAGCAGTTCTTC. It yields the protein CASNLEGQGINEQFF.

J is TRBJ2-1 and V is TRBV5-1; TRBD2 matches at 12 bases. J lost 4 bases, V lost 2 bases, and 10 bases had no gene match. The CDR3 covers 18 residues. The V gene's germline CDR1 is SGHRS and CDR2 YFSETQ. CDR3 DNA: TGCGCCAGCAGCTTATGGCTAGCGGGAGGGCGGGAGTACAATGAGCAGTTCTTC. Residues: CASSLWLAGGREYNEQFF.

V gene TRBV5-1 combines with J gene TRBJ2-1; 7 positions agree with TRBD2. The CDR3 has 14 amino acids. Per the germline V gene, CDR1 is SGHRS and CDR2 is YFSETQ. V lost 3 bases to trimming and J lost 3 bases; unmatched junction nucleotides: 3. In DNA, the CDR3 is TGCGCCAGCAGCTGGGACTACGTCTACAATGAGCAGTTCTTC. Protein sequence: CASSWDYVYNEQFF.